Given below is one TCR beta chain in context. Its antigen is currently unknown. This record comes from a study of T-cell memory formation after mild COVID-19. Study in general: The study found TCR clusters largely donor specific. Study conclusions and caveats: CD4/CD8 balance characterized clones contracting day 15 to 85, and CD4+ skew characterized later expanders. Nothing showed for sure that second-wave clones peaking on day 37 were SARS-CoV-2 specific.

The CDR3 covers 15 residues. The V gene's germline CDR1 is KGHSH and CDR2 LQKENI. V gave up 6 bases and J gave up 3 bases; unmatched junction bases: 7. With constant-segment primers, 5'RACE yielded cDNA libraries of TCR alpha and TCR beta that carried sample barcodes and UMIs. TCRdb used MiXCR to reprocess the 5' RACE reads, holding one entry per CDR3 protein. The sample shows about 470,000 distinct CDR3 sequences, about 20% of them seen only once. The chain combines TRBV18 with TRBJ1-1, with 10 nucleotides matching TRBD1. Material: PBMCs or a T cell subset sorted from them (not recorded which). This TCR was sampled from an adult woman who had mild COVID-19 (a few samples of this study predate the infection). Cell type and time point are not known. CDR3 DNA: TGTGCCAGCTCCCCCCGGACAGGGGGGGACACTGAAGCTTTCTTT. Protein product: CASSPRTGGDTEAFF.